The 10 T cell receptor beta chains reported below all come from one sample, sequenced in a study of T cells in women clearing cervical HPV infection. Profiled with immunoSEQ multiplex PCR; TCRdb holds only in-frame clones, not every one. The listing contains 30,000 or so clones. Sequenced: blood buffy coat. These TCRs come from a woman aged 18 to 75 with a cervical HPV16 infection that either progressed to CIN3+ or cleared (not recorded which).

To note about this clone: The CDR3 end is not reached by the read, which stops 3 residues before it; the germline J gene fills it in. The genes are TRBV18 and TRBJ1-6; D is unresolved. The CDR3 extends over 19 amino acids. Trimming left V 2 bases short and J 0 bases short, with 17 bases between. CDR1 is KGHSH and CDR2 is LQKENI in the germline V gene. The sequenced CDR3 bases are TGTGCCAGCTCACCAATCCAGAGCGGACTGGCCTCCTATAATTCACCC. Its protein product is CASSPIQSGLASYNSP. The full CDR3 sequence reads CASSPIQSGLASYNSPLHF.

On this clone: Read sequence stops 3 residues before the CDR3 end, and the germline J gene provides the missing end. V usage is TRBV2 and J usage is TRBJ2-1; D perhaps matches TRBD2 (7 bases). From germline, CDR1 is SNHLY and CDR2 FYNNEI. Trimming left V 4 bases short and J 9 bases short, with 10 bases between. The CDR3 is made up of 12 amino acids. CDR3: CASSAAGAEQFF. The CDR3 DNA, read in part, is TGTGCCAGCAGTGCCGCGGGGGCTGAG.

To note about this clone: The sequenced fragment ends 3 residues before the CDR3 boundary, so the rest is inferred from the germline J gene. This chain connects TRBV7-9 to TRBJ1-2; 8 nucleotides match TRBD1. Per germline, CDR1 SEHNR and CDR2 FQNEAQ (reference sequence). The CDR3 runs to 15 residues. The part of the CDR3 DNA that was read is TGTGCCAGCAGCTTAGGGGGGGACAGGCCGGCCGAC. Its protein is CASSLGGDRPAD. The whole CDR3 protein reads CASSLGGDRPADYTF.

CDR3: CASSQDSGSQETQYF. The sequenced part of the CDR3 DNA is TGCGCCAGCAGCCAAGATAGCGGCTCCCAAGAGACC. The chain recombines TRBV4-1 with TRBJ2-5; a weak D match, TRBD2 (6 bases). The CDR3 is cut off 3 residues early in the read; its end comes from the germline J gene. The V end was cut by 0 bases, the J end by 1 base, with 9 bases between. CDR3 length equals 15 residues. Germline loops: CDR1 MGHRA, CDR2 YSYEKL.

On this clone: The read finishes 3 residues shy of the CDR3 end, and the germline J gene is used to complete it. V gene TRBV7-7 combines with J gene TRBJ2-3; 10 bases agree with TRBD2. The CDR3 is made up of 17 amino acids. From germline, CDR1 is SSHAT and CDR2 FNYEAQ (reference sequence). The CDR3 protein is CASSSSTSSGGPLTQYF. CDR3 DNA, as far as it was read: TGTGCCAGCAGCTCGTCGACCTCTAGCGGGGGCCCCCTGACG.

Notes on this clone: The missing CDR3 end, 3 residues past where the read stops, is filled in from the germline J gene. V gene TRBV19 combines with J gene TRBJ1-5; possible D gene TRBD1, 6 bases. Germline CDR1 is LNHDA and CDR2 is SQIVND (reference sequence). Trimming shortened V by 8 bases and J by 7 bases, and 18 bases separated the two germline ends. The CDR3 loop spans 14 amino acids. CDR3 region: CASGGGGAGQPQHF. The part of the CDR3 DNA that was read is TGTGCCAGTGGGGGTGGGGGCGCGGGACAGCCC.

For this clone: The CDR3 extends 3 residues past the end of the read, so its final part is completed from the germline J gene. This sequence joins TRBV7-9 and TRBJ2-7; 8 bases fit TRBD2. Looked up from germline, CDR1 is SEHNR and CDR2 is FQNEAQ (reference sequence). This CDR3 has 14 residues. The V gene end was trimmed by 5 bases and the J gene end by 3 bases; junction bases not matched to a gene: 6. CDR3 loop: CASSPLAGIYEQYF. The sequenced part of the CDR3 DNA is TGTGCCAGCAGCCCCCTAGCGGGCATCTACGAG.

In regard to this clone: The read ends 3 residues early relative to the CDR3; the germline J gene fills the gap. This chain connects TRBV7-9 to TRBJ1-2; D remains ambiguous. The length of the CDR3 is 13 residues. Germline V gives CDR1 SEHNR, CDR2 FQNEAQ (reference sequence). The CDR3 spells CATQDVLADDYTF. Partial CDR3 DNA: TGTGCCACCCAGGATGTTCTAGCGGATGAC.

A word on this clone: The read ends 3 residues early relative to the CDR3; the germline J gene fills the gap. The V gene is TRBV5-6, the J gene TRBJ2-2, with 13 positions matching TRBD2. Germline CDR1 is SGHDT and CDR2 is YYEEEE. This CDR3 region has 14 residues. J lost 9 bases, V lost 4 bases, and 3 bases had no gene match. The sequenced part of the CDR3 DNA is TGTGCCAGCAGCCCGGGACTAGCGGGGAGGGAG. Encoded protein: CASSPGLAGRE. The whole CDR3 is CASSPGLAGRELFF.

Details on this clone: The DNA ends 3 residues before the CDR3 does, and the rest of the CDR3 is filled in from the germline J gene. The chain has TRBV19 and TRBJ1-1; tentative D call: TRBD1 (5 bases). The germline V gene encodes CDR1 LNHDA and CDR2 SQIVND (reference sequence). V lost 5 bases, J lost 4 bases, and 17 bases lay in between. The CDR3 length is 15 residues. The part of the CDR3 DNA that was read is TGTGCCAGTAGTTTCCGGGGGGGGTATGGCACTGAA. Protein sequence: CASSFRGGYGTE. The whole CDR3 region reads CASSFRGGYGTEAFF. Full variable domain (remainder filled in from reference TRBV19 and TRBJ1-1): DGGITQSPKYLFRKEGQNVTLSCEQNLNHDAMYWYRQDPGQGLRLIYYSQIVNDFQKGDIAEGYSVSREKKESFPLTVTSAQKNPTAFYLCASSFRGGYGTEAFFGQGTRLTVV.